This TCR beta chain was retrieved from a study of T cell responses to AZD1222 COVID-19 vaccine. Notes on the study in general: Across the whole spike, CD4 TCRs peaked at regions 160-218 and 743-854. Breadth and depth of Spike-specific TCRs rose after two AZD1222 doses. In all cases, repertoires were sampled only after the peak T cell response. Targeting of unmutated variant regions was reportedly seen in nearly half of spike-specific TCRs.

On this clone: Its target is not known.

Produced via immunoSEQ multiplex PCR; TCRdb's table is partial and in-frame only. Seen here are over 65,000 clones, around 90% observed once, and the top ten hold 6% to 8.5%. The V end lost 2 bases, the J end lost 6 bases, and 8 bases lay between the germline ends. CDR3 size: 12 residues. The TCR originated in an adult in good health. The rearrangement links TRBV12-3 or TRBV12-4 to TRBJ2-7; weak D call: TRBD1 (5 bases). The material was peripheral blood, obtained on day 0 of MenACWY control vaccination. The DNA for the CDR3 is TGTGCCAGCAGTTTAAGGGGAAGCGAGCAGTACTTC. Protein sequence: CASSLRGSEQYF.